This TCR beta chain is drawn from a study of T-cell memory formation after mild COVID-19. This clonotype is categorized as medium-sized (0.01 to 0.1%). Germline V gene lookup returns CDR1 SEHNR and CDR2 FQNEAQ (reference sequence). CDR3 length: 16 amino acids. Trimming left V 7 bases short and J 0 bases short, with 16 bases between. 5'RACE primed at constant segments yielded TCR alpha and TCR beta cDNA libraries bearing sample barcodes and UMIs. TCRdb re-derived calls from the 5' RACE reads in MiXCR, one entry per CDR3 protein. The sample lists 350,000 to 550,000 distinct CDR3 sequences, around 17% occurring once.

This TCR came from a man aged 18 to 30 who had mild COVID-19 (a few samples of this study predate the infection). Cell type and time point are not known. The source material was PBMCs or a T cell subset sorted from them (not recorded which). The rearrangement joins TRBV7-9 to TRBJ2-4; D remains ambiguous. The CDR3 region is CASTPPEELAKNIQYF. CDR3 DNA: TGTGCCAGCACCCCTCCAGAGGAACTAGCCAAAAACATTCAGTACTTC.